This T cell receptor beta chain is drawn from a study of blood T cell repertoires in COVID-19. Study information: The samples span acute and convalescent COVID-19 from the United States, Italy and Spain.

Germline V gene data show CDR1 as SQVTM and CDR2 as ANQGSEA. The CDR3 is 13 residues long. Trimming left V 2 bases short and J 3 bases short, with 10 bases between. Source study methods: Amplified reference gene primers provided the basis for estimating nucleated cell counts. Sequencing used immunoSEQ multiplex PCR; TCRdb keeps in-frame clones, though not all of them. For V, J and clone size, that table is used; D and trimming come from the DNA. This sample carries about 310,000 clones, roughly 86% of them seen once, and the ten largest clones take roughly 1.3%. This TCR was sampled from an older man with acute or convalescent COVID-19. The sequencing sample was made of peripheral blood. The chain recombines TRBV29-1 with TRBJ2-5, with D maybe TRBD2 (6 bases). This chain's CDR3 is CSVERGGEETQYF. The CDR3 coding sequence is TGCAGCGTTGAAAGGGGCGGGGAAGAGACCCAGTACTTC.